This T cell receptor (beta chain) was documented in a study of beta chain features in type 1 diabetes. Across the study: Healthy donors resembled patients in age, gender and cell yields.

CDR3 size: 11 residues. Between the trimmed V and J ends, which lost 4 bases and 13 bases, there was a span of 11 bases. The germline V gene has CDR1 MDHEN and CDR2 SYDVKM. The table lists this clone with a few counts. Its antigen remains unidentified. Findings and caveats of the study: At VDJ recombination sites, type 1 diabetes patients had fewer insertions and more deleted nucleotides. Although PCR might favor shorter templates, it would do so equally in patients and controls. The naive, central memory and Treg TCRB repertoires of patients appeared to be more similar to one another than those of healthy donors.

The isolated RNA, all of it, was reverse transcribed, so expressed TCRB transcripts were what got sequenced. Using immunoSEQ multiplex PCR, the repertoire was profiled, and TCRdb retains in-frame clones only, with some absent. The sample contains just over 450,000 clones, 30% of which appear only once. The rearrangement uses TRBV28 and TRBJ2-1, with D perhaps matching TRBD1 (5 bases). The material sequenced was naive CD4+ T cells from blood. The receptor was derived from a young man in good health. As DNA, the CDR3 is TGTGCCAGCAGTTCGCGCAGGGTTCAGTTCTTC. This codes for CASSSRRVQFF.